The 28 T cell receptor beta chains given below trace back to one sample, sequenced in a study of low-dose radiotherapy and immunotherapy resistance in tumors. First-strand cDNA used TRAV- and TRBV-specific primers, covering alpha and beta chains. A roughly 20-cycle PCR with a constant-region primer and V-primer adapter amplified TCRs. TCRdb re-analysed the reads in MiXCR, keeping a single row per CDR3 protein. There are about 9,000 distinct CDR3 sequences in the sample; approximately 70% occur only once, and roughly 7.1% lies in the top ten. All receptors come from a human donor with advanced metastatic prostate, ovarian, gallbladder or colorectal cancer (not recorded which). This table probably holds off-target reads from a library built for another chain.

V gene TRBV5-6 combines with J gene TRBJ2-2, with 8 bases aligning to TRBD1. The CDR3 spans 15 residues. V gave up 3 bases and J gave up 2 bases; unmatched junction bases: 3. Germline CDR1 is SGHDT and CDR2 is YYEEEE. The CDR3 DNA reads as TGTGCCAGCAGCTGGGGACAGGTTAACACCGGGGAGCTGTTTTTT. This gives the protein CASSWGQVNTGELFF.

This chain connects TRBV10-2 to TRBJ2-1, with D possibly being TRBD1 (6 bases). Deletions cut 6 bases from V and 8 bases from J, with 14 bases between. In germline, CDR1 is WSHSY, CDR2 SAAADI. The CDR3 loop spans 13 amino acids. CDR3 DNA: TGCGCCAGCAGAGCCTTGGGGGCGGATGAGCAGTTCTTC. Amino acids: CASRALGADEQFF.

The table lists this clonotype with a few counts. V usage is TRBV7-9 and J usage is TRBJ2-7; D gene ambiguous. The CDR3 is made up of 13 amino acids. The V gene's germline CDR1 is SEHNR and CDR2 FQNEAQ (reference sequence). Trimming removed 0 bases at V and 6 bases at J, with 9 bases between. The CDR3 protein is CASSLAEWAEQYF. CDR3 bases: TGTGCCAGCAGCTTAGCGGAATGGGCCGAGCAGTACTTC.

The chain carries TRBV28 and TRBJ2-7; D call uncertain. V shed 5 bases and J shed 6 bases, with 20 bases lying between them. The V gene's germline CDR1 is MDHEN and CDR2 SYDVKM. This CDR3 is 15 amino acids long. The CDR3 DNA sequence: TGTGCCAGCAGTCCGACCGGACCGGATCCTATCGAGCAGTACTTC. Its translation is CASSPTGPDPIEQYF.

This chain uses TRBV20-1 with TRBJ2-2, with D unresolved. Germline assignment: CDR1 DFQATT and CDR2 SNEGSKA (reference sequence). CDR3 size: 15 residues. The V gene lost 6 bases and the J gene lost 2 bases, with 16 bases spanning the gap. The CDR3: CSAPARSTNTGELFF. Here the CDR3 DNA reads TGCAGTGCCCCTGCCCGGAGTACTAACACCGGGGAGCTGTTTTTT.

This chain links TRBV5-4 with TRBJ2-6; D remains unclear. This CDR3 region has 16 residues. CDR1 and CDR2 (germline): SGHNT, YYREEE (reference sequence). Trimming stripped 1 base from V and 1 base from J, with 9 bases between. This chain's CDR3 is CASSLPDKSGANVLTF. In DNA, the CDR3 is TGTGCCAGCAGCTTGCCAGACAAATCTGGGGCCAACGTCCTGACTTTC.

This chain connects TRBV5-1 to TRBJ2-3, with TRBD1 matching 8 bases. The CDR3 is 16 residues long. V shed 4 bases, J shed 1 base, and the junction held 8 bases outside the gene matches. The germline V gene encodes CDR1 SGHRS and CDR2 YFSETQ. The CDR3 loop is CASSTGQGRGTDTQYF. The CDR3 nucleotides are TGCGCCAGCAGCACCGGACAGGGTCGGGGCACAGATACGCAGTATTTT.

The V gene is TRBV2, the J gene TRBJ2-7, with 8 nucleotides matching TRBD1. J lost 6 bases, V lost 6 bases, and 7 bases had no gene match. The V gene's germline CDR1 is SNHLY and CDR2 FYNNEI. This CDR3 spans 13 amino acids. CDR3 sequence (DNA): TGTGCCAGCAGCACCGGGACAGGCGTCGAGCAGTACTTC. Amino acid sequence: CASSTGTGVEQYF.

The chain recombines TRBV13 with TRBJ2-7; 10 bases align to TRBD2. This CDR3 comprises 15 residues. CDR1 is PRHDT, CDR2 FYEKMQ, per germline (reference sequence). The V gene end was trimmed by 2 bases and the J gene end by 2 bases; junction bases not matched to a gene: 3. The CDR3 reads CASSLSGLAAYEQYF. CDR3 DNA: TGTGCCAGCAGCTTAAGCGGACTAGCGGCCTACGAGCAGTACTTC. Full variable domain (rest looked up from reference TRBV13 and TRBJ2-7): AAGVIQSPRHLIKEKRETATLKCYPIPRHDTVYWYQQGPGQDPQFLISFYEKMQSDKGSIPDRFSAQQFSDYHSELNMSSLELGDSALYFCASSLSGLAAYEQYFGPGTRLTVT.

The CDR3 sequence is CASSLADRGSNSPLHF. CDR3 bases: TGTGCCAGCAGCCTAGCTGACAGGGGAAGTAATTCACCCCTCCACTTT. The gene calls are TRBV28 and TRBJ1-6; 8 bases line up with TRBD1. Trimming at V came to 6 bases and at J to 6 bases, leaving 10 bases not matched to a gene. Germline CDR1 MDHEN, CDR2 SYDVKM. CDR3 size: 16 residues.

The chain combines TRBV28 with TRBJ1-2, with no clear D. V dropped 3 bases and J dropped 5 bases, with 16 bases sitting between them. The length of the CDR3 is 15 residues. Germline lookup yields CDR1 MDHEN and CDR2 SYDVKM. In DNA form, the CDR3 reads TGTGCCAGCAGTTTTTTCGGGGATACTATTTATGGCTACACCTTC. This sequence encodes CASSFFGDTIYGYTF.

J is TRBJ1-1 and V is TRBV18; possibly TRBD1 for D (5 bases). Trimming took off 6 bases at V and 11 bases at J, with 16 bases between the two ends. The germline V gene encodes CDR1 KGHSH and CDR2 LQKENI. The CDR3 sequence is 12 residues long. For the CDR3, the DNA is TGTGCCAGCTCGCTAGTCCGGGACGGCGCTTTCTTT. It codes for CASSLVRDGAFF.

The chain combines TRBV6-2 or TRBV6-3 with TRBJ2-5; tentatively, D is TRBD2 (6 bases). The CDR3 length is 14 residues. Germline lookup yields CDR1 MNHEY and CDR2 SVGEGT. Deletions cut 7 bases from V and 4 bases from J, with 16 bases between. CDR3 nucleotide sequence: TGTGCCAGCACCAACTCGGGACTTCCAGAGACCCAGTACTTC. This translates into CASTNSGLPETQYF.

J is TRBJ2-5 and V is TRBV6-1; a possible D gene is TRBD2 (6 bases). Germline V gives CDR1 MNHNS, CDR2 SASEGT. V was shortened by 5 bases and J by 5 bases, with 15 bases between the two germline ends. This CDR3 is 14 amino acids long. The CDR3 protein is CASSFGIGGETQYF. As DNA, the CDR3 is TGTGCCAGCAGTTTCGGGATTGGGGGGGAGACCCAGTACTTC.

CDR3 sequence: CASSEIGAKNSYEQYF. The CDR3, as DNA: TGCGCCAGCAGTGAGATAGGAGCCAAAAACTCCTACGAGCAGTACTTC. The V gene is TRBV10-2, the J gene TRBJ2-7, with D uncertain. The CDR3 consists of 16 residues. The germline V and J ends were trimmed by 2 bases and 0 bases, with 14 bases remaining between them. Germline loops: CDR1 WSHSY, CDR2 SAAADI.

This clonotype has only one observation. This chain links TRBV11-3 with TRBJ2-3; perhaps TRBD2 as D (7 bases). The CDR3 has 13 residues. V gave up 4 bases and J gave up 12 bases, with 17 bases separating them. CDR1 and CDR2 from the germline V gene are SGHNT and YENEEA. This chain's CDR3 is CASSSKTRGGQYF. The CDR3 nucleotides read TGTGCCAGCAGCTCCAAAACGAGGGGGGGCCAGTATTTT. The full variable domain, rest sourced from reference TRBV11-3 and TRBJ2-3, is EAGVVQSPRYKIIEKKQPVAFWCNPISGHNTLYWYLQNLGQGPELLIRYENEEAVDDSQLPKDRFSAERLKGVDSTLKIQPAELGDSAVYLCASSSKTRGGQYFGPGTRLTVL.

The CDR3 nucleotides are TGTGCCAGCAGCAGGACTAGCGGCCAAGAGACCCAGTACTTC. It is translated as CASSRTSGQETQYF. The chain has TRBV21-1 and TRBJ2-5; the table assigns TRBD2, which was not confirmed against the DNA. TRBV21-1 is listed as a pseudogene. The CDR3 sequence is 14 residues long.

The rearrangement uses TRBV4-2 and TRBJ2-3; D gene unclear. CDR1 is LGHNA and CDR2 is YNFKEQ in the germline V gene. V was shortened by 0 bases and J by 0 bases, with 7 bases between the two germline ends. The CDR3 spans 15 residues. CDR3 in amino acids: CASSQDWASTDTQYF. DNA for the CDR3: TGTGCCAGCAGCCAAGATTGGGCTAGCACAGATACGCAGTATTTT.

The V gene is TRBV5-1, the J gene TRBJ1-1; possibly TRBD1 for D (6 bases). Germline lookup yields CDR1 SGHRS and CDR2 YFSETQ. Deletions cut 0 bases from V and 3 bases from J, with 15 bases between. The CDR3 has 16 residues. The CDR3, as DNA: TGCGCCAGCAGCTTGGAATTGATAGGGGGTGACACTGAAGCTTTCTTT. It is translated as CASSLELIGGDTEAFF.

This clonotype was observed a few times. V and J are TRBV26 and TRBJ2-1; TRBD1 is the table's D call, not checked against the DNA. TRBV26 is described as a pseudogene. The CDR3 is made up of 13 amino acids. CDR3: CASSPRQGNEQFF. The CDR3 region has the DNA TGTGCCAGCAGTCCCCGCCAGGGGAATGAGCAGTTCTTC.

This sequence joins TRBV7-2 and TRBJ2-1; possibly TRBD1 or TRBD2 for D (5 bases each). Between the trimmed V and J ends, which lost 5 bases and 6 bases, there was a span of 11 bases. CDR1 is SGHTA and CDR2 is FQGNSA in the germline V gene. This CDR3 comprises 13 residues. The chain's CDR3 is CASSLRGVNEQFF. In DNA, the CDR3 is TGTGCCAGCAGCCTCCGGGGCGTCAATGAGCAGTTCTTC.

This chain links TRBV7-9 with TRBJ2-3, with a weak D call TRBD2 (7 bases). Between the trimmed V and J ends, which lost 2 bases and 3 bases, there was a span of 18 bases. Germline-derived CDR1 and CDR2 are SEHNR and FQNEAQ (reference sequence). The CDR3 is 17 amino acids. The CDR3 coding sequence is TGTGCCAGCAGCTTAATCGGTAGGGGGGGTGATACAGATACGCAGTATTTT. Amino acids: CASSLIGRGGDTDTQYF.

The chain employs TRBV19 and TRBJ2-2, with 8 bases fitting TRBD1. This CDR3 spans 15 amino acids. The germline CDR1 and CDR2 sequences are LNHDA and SQIVND (reference sequence). The ends lost 6 bases at V and 1 base at J; junction bases unmatched: 4. This CDR3 reads CASSRDRRNTGELFF. CDR3 DNA: TGTGCCAGTAGCCGGGACAGGCGGAACACCGGGGAGCTGTTTTTT.

The chain links TRBV6-5 to TRBJ1-5; D perhaps matches TRBD1 (6 bases). The germline V and J ends were trimmed by 10 bases and 3 bases, with 22 bases remaining between them. The length of the CDR3 is 16 residues. Looked up from germline, CDR1 is MNHEY and CDR2 is SVGAGI. The CDR3 spells CATTSTGKGDNQPQHF. In DNA, the CDR3 is TGTGCCACAACCTCTACAGGGAAGGGGGACAATCAGCCCCAGCATTTT.

Only a few counts were recorded for this clonotype. This chain connects TRBV6-1 to TRBJ2-1; TRBD2 matches at 8 bases. The junction had 9 bases not matched to a gene; V was cut back by 5 bases and J by 3 bases. Germline lookup yields CDR1 MNHNS and CDR2 SASEGT. The CDR3 has 16 residues. For the CDR3, the DNA is TGTGCCAGCAGTCGCCCGATTCTAGCGGGCTACAATGAGCAGTTCTTC. Residues: CASSRPILAGYNEQFF.

The J gene is TRBJ2-1, the V gene TRBV5-1; D is ambiguous. The V gene lost 0 bases and the J gene lost 0 bases, with 7 bases spanning the gap. The CDR3 contains 15 residues. Germline V gives CDR1 SGHRS, CDR2 YFSETQ. CDR3 protein: CASSLDAVSYNEQFF. In DNA form, the CDR3 reads TGCGCCAGCAGCTTGGACGCAGTCTCCTACAATGAGCAGTTCTTC.

This clonotype was counted a few times. The chain links TRBV10-2 to TRBJ1-2; tentative D call: TRBD1 (5 bases). The germline V gene has CDR1 WSHSY and CDR2 SAAADI. The CDR3 is 14 amino acids. Trimming shortened V by 4 bases and J by 0 bases, and 9 bases separated the two germline ends. CDR3 bases: TGCGCCAGCAGTGTGGACATAGCTAACTATGGCTACACCTTC. As protein: CASSVDIANYGYTF.

The rearrangement links TRBV9 to TRBJ2-7; D is unresolved. Trimming took 0 bases from V and 2 from J, leaving 9 bases between them. Looked up from germline, CDR1 is SGDLS and CDR2 is YYNGEE. This CDR3 has 14 residues. In DNA form, the CDR3 reads TGTGCCAGCAGCGTAGCCTCGGGCCCCTACGAGCAGTACTTC. Encoded protein: CASSVASGPYEQYF.